This T cell receptor beta chain was retrieved from a study of breast tumors, draining lymph nodes, adjacent tissues. Findings and caveats of the study: Tumor TCR diversity was below lymph nodes but above nontumor tissue.

TCRdb processed the multiplex PCR reads anew with MiXCR; each CDR3 protein has one entry. The table shows fewer than 300,000 distinct CDR3 sequences, with less than 40% occurring only once. Samples came from axillary lymph nodes draining the breast cancer. There are many counts of this clonotype. The target antigen is unknown. The CDR3 is 15 residues long. V gave up 7 bases and J gave up 5 bases, with 18 bases separating them. CDR1 LNHDA and CDR2 SQIVND come from the germline V gene (reference sequence). This chain connects TRBV19 to TRBJ1-5, with D possibly TRBD1 on 5 matching bases. Sequenced input: axillary lymph node tissue. The sequence came from a female donor with breast cancer. Some clones in this sample may be carry-over from other donors' samples. CDR3 amino acids: CASTEGREGYQPQHF. The CDR3 nucleotides are TGTGCCAGTACAGAGGGCAGGGAGGGTTATCAGCCCCAGCATTTT.